The present T cell receptor (beta chain) was sequenced within a study of blood T cell repertoires in COVID-19. Study information: Samples came from the United States, Italy and Spain, spanning acute and convalescent COVID-19. The analysed material was cDNA or gDNA that came from T cells, B-cell-depleted T cells, or PBMCs.

Original methodology: By means of reference gene primer amplification, nucleated cell counts were estimated. Here immunoSEQ multiplex PCR was the method, and the copy in TCRdb shows in-frame clones only, minus some. V and J calls and clone size follow that table, whereas D and trimming were derived from the DNA. Of some 120,000 clones in the sample, about 80% were seen once. CDR1 is MNHEY, CDR2 SMNVEV, per germline (reference sequence). The V and J ends lost 3 bases and 9 bases respectively, with 12 bases between them. CDR3 length: 13 amino acids. This chain links TRBV27 with TRBJ2-1, with D possibly matching TRBD1 (7 bases). The TCR was taken from a woman between 45 and 65 years old with acute or convalescent COVID-19. The specimen was peripheral blood. The CDR3 bases are TGTGCCAGCAGTTTTAACAGGGGAGGTGAGCAGTTCTTC. This codes for CASSFNRGGEQFF.